In this sample, the clone carrying this T cell receptor (beta chain) turned up a few times. The antigen is not known. The record originates from a study of long-term antiretroviral therapy in people with HIV. This CDR3 is built from 14 residues. Germline V gene sequence: CDR1 LNHDA, CDR2 SQIVND (reference sequence). V lost 6 bases and J 1 base, leaving 9 bases between the germline ends. Study observations and caveats: Dominance of pre-ART expanded clones persisted, fluctuating and often declining after ART.

Samples were assayed with immunoSEQ v3.0 at survey level. The data were produced by immunoSEQ multiplex PCR, yet TCRdb's version contains in-frame clones alone and is incomplete. The sample has fewer than 30,000 clones, 82% seen once; the top ten hold roughly 5.8%. PBMC samples from each donor numbered at least one pre-ART and at least two post-ART. Specimen: unsorted PBMCs, collected 1.1 years before starting antiretroviral therapy. The chain uses TRBV19 and TRBJ2-2, with D uncertain. The receptor's source is a young woman with HIV. The CDR3: CASRSTGNTGELFF. CDR3 DNA: TGTGCCAGTAGGTCTACCGGGAACACCGGGGAGCTGTTTTTT.